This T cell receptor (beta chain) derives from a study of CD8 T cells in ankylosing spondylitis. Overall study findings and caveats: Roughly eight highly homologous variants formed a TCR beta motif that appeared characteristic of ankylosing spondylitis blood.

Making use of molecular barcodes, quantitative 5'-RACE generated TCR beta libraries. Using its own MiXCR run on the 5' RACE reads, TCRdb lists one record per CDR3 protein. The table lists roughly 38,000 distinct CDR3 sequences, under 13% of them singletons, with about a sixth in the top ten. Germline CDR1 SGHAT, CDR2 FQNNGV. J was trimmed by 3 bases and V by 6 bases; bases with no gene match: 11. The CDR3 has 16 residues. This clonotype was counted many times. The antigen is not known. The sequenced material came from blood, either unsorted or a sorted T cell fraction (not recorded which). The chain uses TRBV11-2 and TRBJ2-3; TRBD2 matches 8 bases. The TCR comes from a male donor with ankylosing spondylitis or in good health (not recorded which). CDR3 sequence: CASSSGAGVRTDTQYF. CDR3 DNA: TGTGCCAGCAGTTCGGGAGCGGGAGTACGAACAGATACGCAGTATTTT.